This paragraph covers one T cell receptor (beta chain) sequence. Its target is not known. Time point of the sample: week 5, during vaccination. Every vaccine dose comprised 300 ug of mutant IDH1 20-mer peptide plus topical imiquimod. Donors had new WHO grade 3 or 4 IDH1-mutant, ATRX-lost astrocytomas. V gave up 4 bases and J gave up 1 base, with 14 bases separating them. CDR3 size: 15 residues. The germline gives CDR1 MGHRA, CDR2 YSYEKL. The source of the sample is a study of a mutant IDH1 vaccine in newly diagnosed glioma. Overall study: Patients were started on vaccination 4-6 weeks after radiotherapy alone, or with temozolomide cycles.

Some clones are missing from TCRdb's copy, which holds only in-frame ones; the method was immunoSEQ multiplex PCR. The sample gives 40,000 or so clones, approximately 90% of which show up once; about 2.6% is in the top ten. This specimen consisted of PBMCs, obtained from a glioma patient whose treatment included an IDH1 peptide vaccine. The chain recombines TRBV4-1 with TRBJ2-7; D gene unclear. The TCR comes from a man in his fifties or sixties with glioma. CDR3 sequence reads: CASSPRTDTSYEQYF. In nucleotides, the CDR3 is TGCGCCAGCAGCCCTCGGACGGATACTTCCTACGAGCAGTACTTC.